Here is one TCR beta chain with its context. Measured with immunoSEQ multiplex PCR; TCRdb has only the in-frame clones, and not every one. This table has 80,000 to 100,000 clones, more than 75% appearing once. Germline V gene lookup returns CDR1 MNHNS and CDR2 SASEGT. Unmatched junction bases numbered 8, after V lost 1 base and J lost 6 bases. CDR3 length: 15 amino acids. The data derive from a study of cytomegalovirus exposure and HLA in healthy donors. This receptor was obtained from a man aged 18 to 30 in good health and CMV-seropositive. The sample taken for sequencing was PBMCs. This sequence joins TRBV6-1 and TRBJ1-1; the match to TRBD1 covers 7 bases. The CDR3 loop is CASSEEETGPPEAFF. The CDR3 DNA reads as TGTGCCAGCAGTGAAGAAGAGACAGGGCCCCCTGAAGCTTTCTTT.